Each of the 22 T cell receptor beta chains below was sequenced from the same sample in a study of breast tumors, draining lymph nodes, adjacent tissues. Breast cancer patients provided tissue from their axillary draining lymph nodes. In TCRdb, the multiplex PCR reads were re-called with MiXCR into one record per CDR3 protein. The sample includes some 150,000 distinct CDR3 sequences, roughly 35% of them seen just once. Sequenced sample: axillary lymph node tissue. These TCRs come from a female donor with breast cancer. Some clones in this sample may be carry-over from other donors' samples.

This clonotype was counted many times. The chain employs TRBV6-5 and TRBJ2-5, with D tentatively TRBD2 (6 bases). Trimming took 6 bases from V and 4 from J, leaving 12 bases between them. CDR1 and CDR2 (germline): MNHEY, SVGAGI. The CDR3 covers 13 residues. Here the CDR3 DNA reads TGTGCCAGCAGGAGGGGAGGAGGAGAGACCCAGTACTTC. It translates to CASRRGGGETQYF.

In DNA form, the CDR3 reads TGTGCCAGCAGCCAAGGGACTAGCGGTTCTGGGGCCAACGTCCTGACTTTC. Its translation: CASSQGTSGSGANVLTF. The chain couples TRBV3-1 to TRBJ2-6, with TRBD2 identical over 10 bases. The length of the CDR3 is 17 residues. Germline V lookup: CDR1 LGHDT, CDR2 YNNKEL (reference sequence). Trimming cost V 1 base and J 1 base; bases outside gene matches: 1.

This clonotype was picked up a small number of times. A much larger clone sits a single nucleotide away, making a read error possible. This chain links TRBV5-1 with TRBJ2-5; D remains unclear. This CDR3 has 12 residues. The germline CDR1 and CDR2 sequences are SGHRS and YFSETQ. The CDR3, as DNA: TGCGCCAGCAGCCTAGGGTCAGAGACCCACTACTTC. Protein product: CASSLGSETHYF.

Concerning this clonotype itself: Likely a read error: the CDR3 ends without its conserved phenylalanine or tryptophan. The chain carries TRBV7-2 and TRBJ2-5, with a weak D call TRBD2 (6 bases). The CDR3 is 15 amino acids. The V gene's germline CDR1 is SGHTA and CDR2 FQGNSA. The CDR3 spells CASSLGGLPQETQYL. In DNA, the CDR3 is TGTGCCAGCAGCTTGGGGGGACTCCCCCAAGAGACTCAGTACCTC.

In its sample, this clonotype was seen a few times. This sequence may be a read error, since a much larger clone differs from it by one base. The rearrangement links TRBV27 to TRBJ1-6; no definite D call. Per germline, CDR1 MNHEY and CDR2 SMNVEV (reference sequence). The CDR3 contains 14 residues. CDR3 residues: CAGSLGGYNSPLHF. Written as DNA, the CDR3 is TGTGCCGGCAGTTTGGGTGGCTATAATTCACCCCTCCACTTT.

This clonotype has ten or more counts. This chain joins TRBV15 and TRBJ2-7; 11 nucleotides match TRBD1. The V segment lost 5 bases and the J segment 7 bases; nucleotides outside the gene matches: 13. Germline loops: CDR1 LNHNV, CDR2 YYDKDF (reference sequence). The CDR3 is 16 amino acids. The chain's CDR3 is CATSSLAGQGGREQYF. DNA of the CDR3: TGTGCCACCAGCTCGCTGGCGGGACAGGGGGGACGGGAGCAGTACTTC.

This clonotype appeared many times. The chain is built from TRBV15 and TRBJ2-1; 12 bases line up with TRBD2. V lost 1 base and J lost 3; bases outside the gene matches: 4. Germline V lookup: CDR1 LNHNV, CDR2 YYDKDF (reference sequence). This CDR3 has 17 amino acids. CDR3 sequence reads: CATSRASGGAVYNEQFF. CDR3 nucleotides: TGTGCCACCAGCAGAGCTAGCGGGGGGGCCGTCTACAATGAGCAGTTCTTC.

This clonotype was detected ten times or more. The V and J genes are TRBV7-9 and TRBJ2-1; 7 nucleotides agree with TRBD2. Germline CDR1 SEHNR, CDR2 FQNEAQ (reference sequence). The CDR3 has 17 residues. With 5 bases clipped from V and 8 bases from J, the junction kept 18 bases outside the gene matches. In DNA, the CDR3 is TGTGCCAGCAGCCCCTCTGCGGGCGGGAGTAAATCGGATGAGCAGTTCTTC. This translates into CASSPSAGGSKSDEQFF.

CDR3 nucleotide sequence: TGTGCCACCAGTGAACTCAGGATAGCGGGGGAGACCCAGTACTTC. This translates into CATSELRIAGETQYF. The rearrangement uses TRBV24-1 and TRBJ2-5; the match to TRBD2 covers 8 bases. The CDR3 spans 15 residues. J was trimmed by 5 bases and V by 4 bases; bases with no gene match: 8. CDR1 and CDR2 from the germline V gene are KGHDR and SFDVKD.

There are many counts of this clonotype. The CDR3 DNA follows: TGTGCCACCAGTGAAGGGGGACAGGGTCGGACTAATGAAAAACTGTTTTTT. Protein: CATSEGGQGRTNEKLFF. This chain connects TRBV24-1 to TRBJ1-4; 9 bases line up with TRBD1. This CDR3 is 17 amino acids long. Looked up from germline, CDR1 is KGHDR and CDR2 is SFDVKD. The ends lost 4 bases at V and 2 bases at J; junction bases unmatched: 7.

At least ten counts were recorded for this clonotype. The chain carries TRBV5-1 and TRBJ2-1; D is unresolved. V was clipped by 3 bases and J by 5 bases, with 15 bases between them. Germline values: CDR1 SGHRS, CDR2 YFSETQ. This CDR3 is built from 15 residues. The CDR3 region is CASSSLEGFDNEQFF. The CDR3 DNA sequence: TGCGCCAGCAGCTCGCTTGAAGGGTTCGACAATGAGCAGTTCTTC.

This clonotype was seen a few times. A much larger clone is a single base away; this may be a read error. V usage is TRBV5-6 and J usage is TRBJ2-1, with D unclear. The CDR3 is made up of 12 amino acids. Germline CDR1 SGHDT, CDR2 YYEEEE. V lost 2 bases to trimming and J lost 9 bases, with 9 bases between them. The CDR3 DNA reads TGTGCCAGCAGCTTAGGTCGGACTGAGCAGTTCTTC. Amino acid sequence: CASSLGRTEQFF.

The chain combines TRBV14 with TRBJ2-2, with TRBD2 matching over 10 bases. J gave up 13 bases and V 1 base, and 0 bases lay outside the gene matches. This CDR3 has 12 residues. Per germline, CDR1 SGHDN and CDR2 FVKESK. CDR3 residues: CASSQVAGGLFF. In nucleotides, the CDR3 is TGTGCCAGCAGCCAAGTAGCGGGAGGGCTGTTTTTT.

This sequence joins TRBV11-1 and TRBJ2-1; TRBD1 matches 9 bases. CDR3 length equals 12 residues. Germline CDR1 is SGHAT and CDR2 is FQDESV (reference sequence). The V segment lost 11 bases and the J segment 5 bases; nucleotides outside the gene matches: 4. The CDR3 is CAGGQGHNEQFF. CDR3 bases: TGTGCCGGGGGACAGGGCCACAATGAGCAGTTCTTC.

Ten or more counts support this clonotype. The V call is TRBV19, the J call TRBJ2-3, with 11 bases fitting TRBD2. This CDR3 is 15 amino acids long. V was pared by 1 base and J by 6 bases, with 3 bases of the junction left unmatched. Per germline, CDR1 LNHDA and CDR2 SQIVND (reference sequence). The CDR3: CASSIGTSGGDTQYF. For the CDR3, the DNA is TGTGCCAGTAGTATAGGCACTAGCGGGGGCGATACGCAGTATTTT.

V is TRBV20-1 and J is TRBJ1-2; D is possibly TRBD1 (6 bases). This CDR3 region has 15 residues. V shed 5 bases and J shed 3 bases, with 19 bases lying between them. Germline loops: CDR1 DFQATT, CDR2 SNEGSKA (reference sequence). CDR3 bases: TGCAGTGCTGGAGGTAGTACAGGGAGATACTATGGCTACACCTTC. Its translation: CSAGGSTGRYYGYTF.

The V call is TRBV18, the J call TRBJ1-1; possible D gene TRBD1, 6 bases. V dropped 5 bases and J dropped 5 bases, with 15 bases sitting between them. This CDR3 has 14 residues. The germline V gene encodes CDR1 KGHSH and CDR2 LQKENI. CDR3 DNA sequence: TGTGCCAGCTCATGGGGGGACAAAGGGACTGAAGCTTTCTTT. It specifies CASSWGDKGTEAFF.

This clonotype has at least ten counts. A read error is possible here, since a much larger clone lies one base away. The chain has TRBV20-1 and TRBJ2-2, with D possibly matching TRBD2 (7 bases). Looked up from germline, CDR1 is DFQATT and CDR2 is SNEGSKA (reference sequence). The length of the CDR3 is 15 residues. DNA for the CDR3: TGCAGTGCTAATTGGGACAACCGAAGGGAGGGGGAGCTGTTGTTT. This codes for CSANWDNRREGELLF.

This clonotype was seen many times. This chain uses TRBV19 with TRBJ1-6; no firm D call. Trimming stripped 5 bases from V and 7 bases from J, with 15 bases between. Germline assignment: CDR1 LNHDA and CDR2 SQIVND (reference sequence). The CDR3 totals 15 residues. The CDR3 bases are TGTGCCAGTAGTCTACTTTTCGGATTCAATTCACCCCTCCACTTT. Translation: CASSLLFGFNSPLHF.

This clonotype was counted ten times or more. The chain combines TRBV6-4 with TRBJ2-3; 8 nucleotides align to TRBD1. The CDR3 consists of 17 residues. The ends lost 2 bases at V and 5 bases at J; junction bases unmatched: 12. Germline assignment: CDR1 MRHNA and CDR2 SNTAGT. The CDR3 is CASSDPRTGREEDTQYF. The CDR3 DNA reads TGTGCCAGCAGTGACCCTAGGACAGGGAGAGAGGAAGATACGCAGTATTTT.

This clonotype has ten or more counts. This rearrangement joins TRBV10-3 to TRBJ2-3; possibly TRBD1 for D (6 bases). The ends were cut back, 0 bases at V and 2 bases at J, with 9 bases in the middle. This CDR3 contains 15 residues. Germline loops: CDR1 ENHRY, CDR2 SYGVKD. In DNA, the CDR3 is TGTGCCATCAGTGAGTCGATGGGGGCCACAGATACGCAGTATTTT. Amino acid sequence: CAISESMGATDTQYF.

The rearrangement uses TRBV15 and TRBJ2-2; D unresolved. This CDR3 spans 14 amino acids. Germline loops: CDR1 LNHNV, CDR2 YYDKDF (reference sequence). Trimming left V 0 bases short and J 6 bases short, with 8 bases between. The CDR3 protein is CATSRDLRSGELFF. The CDR3, as DNA: TGTGCCACCAGCAGAGATTTGCGTTCCGGGGAGCTGTTTTTT.